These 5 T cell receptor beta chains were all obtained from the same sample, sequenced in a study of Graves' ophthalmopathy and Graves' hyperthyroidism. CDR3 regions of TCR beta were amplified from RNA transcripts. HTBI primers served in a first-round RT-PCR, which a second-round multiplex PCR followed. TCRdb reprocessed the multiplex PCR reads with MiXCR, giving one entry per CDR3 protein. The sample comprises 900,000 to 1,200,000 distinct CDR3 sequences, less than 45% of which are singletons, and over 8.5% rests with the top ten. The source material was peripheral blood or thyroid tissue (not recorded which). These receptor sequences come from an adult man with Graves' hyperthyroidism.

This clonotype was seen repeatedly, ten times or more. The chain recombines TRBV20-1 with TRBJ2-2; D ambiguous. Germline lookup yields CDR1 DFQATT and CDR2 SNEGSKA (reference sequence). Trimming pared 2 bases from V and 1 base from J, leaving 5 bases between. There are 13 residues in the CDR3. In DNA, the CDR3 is TGCAGTGCTAGACCGCGGAACACCGGGGAGCTGTTTTTT. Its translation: CSARPRNTGELFF.

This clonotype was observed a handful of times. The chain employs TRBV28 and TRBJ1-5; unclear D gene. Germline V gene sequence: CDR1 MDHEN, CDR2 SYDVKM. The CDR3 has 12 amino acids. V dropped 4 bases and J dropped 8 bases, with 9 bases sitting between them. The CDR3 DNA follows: TGTGCCAGCAGTTACCAGCAGGAGCCCCAGCATTTT. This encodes CASSYQQEPQHF.

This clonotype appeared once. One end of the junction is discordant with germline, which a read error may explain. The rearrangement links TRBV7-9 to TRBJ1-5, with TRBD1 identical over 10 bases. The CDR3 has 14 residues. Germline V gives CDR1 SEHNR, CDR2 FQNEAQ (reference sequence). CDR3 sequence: CACSVGQGWQPQHF. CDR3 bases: TGTGCCTGCAGCGTGGGACAGGGGTGGCAGCCCCAGCATTTT.

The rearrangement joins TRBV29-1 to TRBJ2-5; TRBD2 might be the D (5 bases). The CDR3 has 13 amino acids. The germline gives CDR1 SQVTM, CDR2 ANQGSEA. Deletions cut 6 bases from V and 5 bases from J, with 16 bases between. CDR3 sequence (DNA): TGCAGCGTGTGCCGGGAAGACTGGGAGACCCAGTACTTC. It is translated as CSVCREDWETQYF.

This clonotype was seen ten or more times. The CDR3, as DNA: TGTGCCAGTAGTATAACTCACACAGGATTTGCTGAAGCTTTCTTT. This sequence encodes CASSITHTGFAEAFF. The chain recombines TRBV19 with TRBJ1-1; D may be TRBD1 (5 bases). The V gene lost 2 bases and the J gene lost 6 bases, with 16 bases spanning the gap. The CDR3 totals 15 residues. Germline V gives CDR1 LNHDA, CDR2 SQIVND (reference sequence).